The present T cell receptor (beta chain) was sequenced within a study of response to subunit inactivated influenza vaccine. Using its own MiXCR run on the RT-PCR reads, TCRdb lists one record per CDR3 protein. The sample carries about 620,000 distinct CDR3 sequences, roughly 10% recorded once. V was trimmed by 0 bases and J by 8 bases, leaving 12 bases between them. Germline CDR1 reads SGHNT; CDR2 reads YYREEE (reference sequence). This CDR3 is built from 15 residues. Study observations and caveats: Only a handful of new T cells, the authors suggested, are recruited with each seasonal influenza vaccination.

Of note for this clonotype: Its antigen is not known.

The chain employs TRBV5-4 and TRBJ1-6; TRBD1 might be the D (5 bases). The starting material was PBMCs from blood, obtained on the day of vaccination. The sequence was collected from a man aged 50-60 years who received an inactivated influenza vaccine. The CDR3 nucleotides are TGTGCCAGCAGCTTGGGGAGAGGGGAAGATTCACCCCTCCACTTT. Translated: CASSLGRGEDSPLHF.